This T cell receptor beta chain stems from a study of blood T cell repertoires in COVID-19. About the research overall: Nucleic acid was either cDNA or gDNA, and it came from T cells, B-cell-depleted T cells, or PBMCs.

There are 15 residues in the CDR3. Germline V lookup: CDR1 SNHLY, CDR2 FYNNEI. The V gene lost 2 bases and the J gene lost 2 bases, with 12 bases spanning the gap. How the authors handled the data: Reference gene primers were amplified, and this amplification served to estimate nucleated cell counts. Generated by immunoSEQ multiplex PCR, the TCRdb table keeps only in-frame clones and is missing some. V and J calls and clone size are those listed in that table; D and trimming were worked out from the DNA. This sample yields 150,000 to 200,000 clones, of which approximately 86% are seen a single time; around 8.2% belongs to the top ten.

Sample: peripheral blood. This sequence originates from a man aged 60 to 69 with acute or convalescent COVID-19. The chain employs TRBV2 and TRBJ1-1; D perhaps matches TRBD1 (5 bases). DNA of the CDR3: TGTGCCAGCAGTGAACAGGACACCCAAAACACTGAAGCTTTCTTT. It yields the protein CASSEQDTQNTEAFF.